The present entry profiles one T cell receptor beta chain with its context. Its antigen is as yet unknown. The V gene end was trimmed by 5 bases and the J gene end by 5 bases; junction bases not matched to a gene: 14. Germline-derived CDR1 and CDR2 are SGHAT and FQDESV (reference sequence). The CDR3 runs to 17 residues. This entry comes from a study of cytomegalovirus exposure and HLA in healthy donors. In the PCR, 60 Vbeta and 13 Jbeta primers were used. Data came from immunoSEQ multiplex PCR; TCRdb stores just in-frame clones and leaves some out. The table records 100,000 to 150,000 clones, around 80% of them present only once. Study results and limitations: Upon later analysis, HLA-associated TCR beta chains proved more clonally expanded than other, equally common chains. Whilst most TCR sequences proved rare, a subset of public TCRs occurred across many donors. A classifier reportedly called cytomegalovirus status with high sensitivity and specificity.

The TCR was taken from a woman aged 18-29 years in good health and CMV-seronegative. Sequencing was done on a sample of PBMCs. This sequence joins TRBV11-1 and TRBJ2-5, with 10 bases fitting TRBD1. The CDR3 DNA reads as TGTGCCAGCAGCCCCTACCCCGGGACAGGGGTGAGGGAGACCCAGTACTTC. Its translation: CASSPYPGTGVRETQYF.